The 28 T cell receptor beta chains reported below all come from one sample, sequenced in a study of CD8 T cells in Susac syndrome (dated by TCRdb to between 2018 and 2021). The library was made by the immunoSEQ multiplex PCR assay. RNA was extracted using the RNeasy kit, and about 0.45 to 1 ug of the RNA was reverse transcribed with random hexamers. TCRdb reworked the public reads: Q25 trimming with fastp, MiXCR clone assembly, productive beta chains retained. Entries are consolidated by CDR3 protein sequence, retaining the most common genes and DNA. For this sample there are about 180,000 distinct CDR3 sequences; around 94% appear just once. Jointly, the top ten make up 0.12% of the sample. Sequenced material: CD4+ T cells from PBMCs. The receptors here all came from a human donor with Susac syndrome.

The chain combines TRBV20-1 with TRBJ2-5; maybe TRBD2 (5 bases). CDR3 size: 15 residues. The germline V and J ends were trimmed by 0 bases and 2 bases, with 13 bases remaining between them. Germline V CDR1 and CDR2: DFQATT, SNEGSKA (reference sequence). The CDR3 loop reads CSARDRLQPQETQYF. DNA of the CDR3: TGCAGTGCTAGAGACCGACTACAGCCACAAGAGACCCAGTACTTC.

V usage is TRBV5-1 and J usage is TRBJ1-2; D unclear. V was cut by 4 bases and J by 4 bases, with 14 bases left in between. This CDR3 contains 14 residues. The germline V gene has CDR1 SGHRS and CDR2 YFSETQ. CDR3 coding DNA: TGCGCCAGCAGCCCCCAGACTGATCCCTATGGCTACACCTTC. It codes for CASSPQTDPYGYTF.

The rearrangement links TRBV2 to TRBJ1-4; D unresolved. This CDR3 has 14 residues. V lost 4 bases, J lost 3 bases, and 9 bases lay in between. Germline V gives CDR1 SNHLY, CDR2 FYNNEI. In DNA form, the CDR3 reads TGTGCCAGCAGTGTCGTACACCCTAATGAAAAACTGTTTTTT. Translated: CASSVVHPNEKLFF.

The chain recombines TRBV5-1 with TRBJ2-3; a weak D match, TRBD1 (5 bases). Germline values: CDR1 SGHRS, CDR2 YFSETQ. The CDR3 contains 16 residues. Trimming cost V 0 bases and J 0 bases, with 11 bases left between them. The CDR3 here is CASSLVPRGSTDTQYF. As DNA, the CDR3 is TGCGCCAGCAGCTTGGTCCCTAGGGGAAGCACAGATACGCAGTATTTT.

CDR3 in amino acids: CASSSTGGGGYTF. The CDR3 DNA reads TGTGCCAGCAGTTCGACAGGGGGAGGTGGCTACACCTTC. The J gene is TRBJ1-2, the V gene TRBV27, with TRBD1 matching 9 bases. The CDR3 is 13 amino acids. Germline loops: CDR1 MNHEY, CDR2 SMNVEV (reference sequence). J lost 7 bases, V lost 4 bases, and 4 bases had no gene match.

To note about this clonotype: An end of the junction does not agree with germline; a read error may underlie this. This sequence joins TRBV5-1 and TRBJ2-5, with 7 bases identical to TRBD2. Germline assignment: CDR1 SGHRS and CDR2 YFSETQ. This CDR3 is 14 amino acids long. Here the CDR3 reads CASSLAGTKENQYF. The CDR3 DNA reads TGCGCCAGCAGCTTGGCCGGGACTAAAGAGAACCAGTACTTC. The complete variable domain, with remaining parts taken from reference TRBV5-1 and TRBJ2-5, reads KAGVTQTPRYLIKTRGQQVTLSCSPISGHRSVSWYQQTPGQGLQFLFEYFSETQRNKGNFPGRFSGRQFSNSRSEMNVSTLELGDSALYLCASSLAGTKENQYFGPGTRLLVL.

V and J are TRBV24-1 and TRBJ2-1, with 8 bases matching TRBD1. Germline CDR1 reads KGHDR; CDR2 reads SFDVKD. V lost 2 bases and J lost 5; bases outside the gene matches: 4. The CDR3 is 15 residues long. Here the CDR3 reads CATSDSRTGNNEQFF. CDR3 sequence (DNA): TGTGCCACCAGTGATTCCAGGACAGGGAACAATGAGCAGTTCTTC.

The chain recombines TRBV7-9 with TRBJ2-2; D is unresolved. Germline CDR1 and CDR2: SEHNR and FQNEAQ (reference sequence). V was cut by 2 bases and J by 1 base, with 11 bases left in between. This CDR3 spans 16 amino acids. The chain's CDR3 is CASSLFYLGNTGELFF. The CDR3 DNA reads TGTGCCAGCAGCTTATTCTATCTGGGGAACACCGGGGAGCTGTTTTTT.

V gene TRBV6-6 combines with J gene TRBJ1-4; the D gene is possibly TRBD1 (6 bases). The CDR3 totals 15 residues. V lost 2 bases to trimming and J lost 5 bases, with 12 bases between them. CDR1 is MNHNY, CDR2 SVGAGI, per germline (reference sequence). The chain's CDR3 is CASSYTGGENEKLFF. Here the CDR3 DNA reads TGTGCCAGCAGTTACACCGGGGGCGAAAATGAAAAACTGTTTTTT.

V and J are TRBV20-1 and TRBJ2-2; D is perhaps TRBD1 (6 bases). This CDR3 has 15 residues. V gave up 5 bases and J gave up 0 bases, with 13 bases separating them. Germline CDR1 and CDR2: DFQATT and SNEGSKA (reference sequence). CDR3 in amino acids: CSAGTRYSNTGELFF. CDR3 in DNA: TGCAGTGCTGGGACAAGGTATTCGAACACCGGGGAGCTGTTTTTT.

This rearrangement joins TRBV6-5 to TRBJ2-7; 13 bases map to TRBD2. The CDR3 length is 15 residues. Per the germline V gene, CDR1 is MNHEY and CDR2 is SVGAGI. V lost 4 bases and J lost 6; bases outside the gene matches: 6. This CDR3 is CASSSTTSGGSEQYF. The CDR3 DNA is TGTGCCAGCAGTTCCACGACTAGCGGGGGGAGCGAGCAGTACTTC.

This clonotype was seen a handful of times. The chain links TRBV12-3 or TRBV12-4 to TRBJ1-5; 7 bases are shared with TRBD1. The CDR3 covers 14 residues. The ends lost 6 bases at V and 4 bases at J; junction bases unmatched: 6. Here the CDR3 reads CASSPTGTNQPQHF. DNA of the CDR3: TGTGCCAGCAGCCCGACAGGGACAAATCAGCCCCAGCATTTT.

CDR3: CASSLGQGGDEQYF. CDR3 nucleotide sequence: TGTGCCAGCAGCTTGGGACAGGGGGGAGACGAGCAGTACTTC. This chain links TRBV5-4 with TRBJ2-7, with 9 positions matching TRBD1. There are 14 residues in the CDR3. Germline values: CDR1 SGHNT, CDR2 YYREEE (reference sequence). J lost 5 bases, V lost 0 bases, and 3 bases had no gene match.

The CDR3 DNA reads as TGTGCCATCAGTGAGTCGGGGGAGTACTATGGCTACACCTTC. It yields the protein CAISESGEYYGYTF. The chain has TRBV10-3 and TRBJ1-2, with D possibly matching TRBD1 (5 bases). CDR1 ENHRY and CDR2 SYGVKD come from the germline V gene. Trimming shortened V by 0 bases and J by 3 bases, and 8 bases separated the two germline ends. The CDR3 extends over 14 amino acids.

This clonotype was picked up one time. The V call is TRBV7-2, the J call TRBJ1-2; 7 bases are shared with TRBD1. This CDR3 comprises 13 residues. The V gene's germline CDR1 is SGHTA and CDR2 FQGNSA. The J segment lost 4 bases and the V segment lost 8 bases, leaving 7 bases of the junction unmatched. This CDR3 is CASGRQGPYGYTF. Here the CDR3 DNA reads TGTGCCAGCGGCCGACAGGGACCCTATGGCTACACCTTC.

V usage is TRBV11-2 and J usage is TRBJ2-7; D may match TRBD1 or TRBD2 (5 bases each). The V end lost 7 bases, the J end lost 3 bases, and 7 bases lay between the germline ends. Germline-derived CDR1 and CDR2 are SGHAT and FQNNGV. This CDR3 is 11 amino acids long. The CDR3 nucleotides are TGTGCCAGCACGGGGCACTACGAGCAGTACTTC. This encodes CASTGHYEQYF.

The genes are TRBV5-1 and TRBJ2-7; D may be TRBD1 (6 bases). The ends were cut back, 7 bases at V and 1 base at J, with 12 bases in the middle. This CDR3 contains 13 residues. Germline CDR1 and CDR2: SGHRS and YFSETQ. CDR3 DNA sequence: TGCGCCAGCCGCCGACAGGAGTCCTACGAGCAGTACTTC. Its translation: CASRRQESYEQYF. The full variable domain, rest sourced from reference TRBV5-1 and TRBJ2-7, is KAGVTQTPRYLIKTRGQQVTLSCSPISGHRSVSWYQQTPGQGLQFLFEYFSETQRNKGNFPGRFSGRQFSNSRSEMNVSTLELGDSALYLCASRRQESYEQYFGPGTRLTVT.

This chain joins TRBV12-3 or TRBV12-4 and TRBJ1-4, with a weak D call TRBD1 (5 bases). Trimming cost V 5 bases and J 8 bases, with 9 bases left between them. The CDR3 has 12 residues. As DNA, the CDR3 is TGTGCCAGCAGTGGGGCCAGCGAAAAACTGTTTTTT. This sequence encodes CASSGASEKLFF.

This chain uses TRBV12-3 or TRBV12-4 with TRBJ2-2, with a tentative D call TRBD2 (6 bases). CDR3 size: 16 residues. V gave up 3 bases and J gave up 0 bases, with 11 bases separating them. The DNA of the CDR3 is TGTGCCAGCAGTTTCGGAGGGTTCGCGAACACCGGGGAGCTGTTTTTT. It is translated as CASSFGGFANTGELFF.

The chain employs TRBV3-1 and TRBJ2-2, with a tentative D call TRBD1 (6 bases). The ends were cut back, 0 bases at V and 5 bases at J, with 16 bases in the middle. The germline V gene encodes CDR1 LGHDT and CDR2 YNNKEL (reference sequence). The CDR3 runs 17 residues. The CDR3 bases are TGTGCCAGCAGCCAAGAGCGCACAGGGAGACGGACCGGGGAGCTGTTTTTT. Residues: CASSQERTGRRTGELFF.

The V and J genes are TRBV5-6 and TRBJ2-3; no definite D call. CDR3 size: 15 residues. V was cut by 0 bases and J by 3 bases, with 11 bases left in between. The germline CDR1 and CDR2 sequences are SGHDT and YYEEEE. CDR3 bases: TGTGCCAGCAGCTTGGGAGGAAAAGGGACAGATACGCAGTATTTT. Amino acids: CASSLGGKGTDTQYF.

The rearrangement joins TRBV6-1 to TRBJ2-2; no definite D call. Deletions cut 8 bases from V and 4 bases from J, with 8 bases between. The CDR3 runs 12 residues. Germline V gene sequence: CDR1 MNHNS, CDR2 SASEGT. The CDR3 spells CASGRSTGELFF. CDR3 nucleotides: TGTGCCAGCGGCCGGAGCACCGGGGAGCTGTTTTTT.

The V gene is TRBV29-1, the J gene TRBJ2-7, with 12 nucleotides matching TRBD1. Germline V gene data show CDR1 as SQVTM and CDR2 as ANQGSEA. Trimming removed 1 base from V and 6 bases from J; junction bases left unmatched: 1. The CDR3 extends over 13 amino acids. In DNA, the CDR3 is TGCAGCGTTGAAGGGGACAGGGGGCGCGAGCAGTACTTC. Translated: CSVEGDRGREQYF.

The V and J genes are TRBV11-2 and TRBJ2-3, with TRBD2 matching over 10 bases. The germline V gene encodes CDR1 SGHAT and CDR2 FQNNGV. V trimming: 7 bases; J trimming: 2 bases; junction bases outside the gene matches: 6. The CDR3 contains 15 residues. The CDR3 reads CASIVLAGSTDTQYF. The CDR3 nucleotides read TGTGCCAGCATCGTACTAGCGGGGTCCACAGATACGCAGTATTTT. The full variable domain, its missing parts supplied by reference TRBV11-2 and TRBJ2-3, is EAGVAQSPRYKIIEKRQSVAFWCNPISGHATLYWYQQILGQGPKLLIQFQNNGVVDDSQLPKDRFSAERLKGVDSTLKIQPAKLEDSAVYLCASIVLAGSTDTQYFGPGTRLTVL.

V is TRBV4-1 and J is TRBJ2-5; 8 positions agree with TRBD2. The V segment lost 4 bases and the J segment 4 bases; nucleotides outside the gene matches: 8. The length of the CDR3 is 15 residues. From germline, CDR1 is MGHRA and CDR2 YSYEKL. For the CDR3, the DNA is TGCGCCAGCAGCCCGGGACTAGATCCCAGAGAGACCCAGTACTTC. Its protein product is CASSPGLDPRETQYF.

V usage is TRBV12-3 or TRBV12-4 and J usage is TRBJ1-4; possible D gene TRBD1, 5 bases. V lost 6 bases and J lost 8, with 19 bases in between. CDR3 length: 15 residues. Here the CDR3 DNA reads TGTGCCAGCAGATCACAAACGGGGGGACGGGAAAAACTGTTTTTT. Translated, it gives CASRSQTGGREKLFF.

V gene TRBV2 combines with J gene TRBJ2-5; D is possibly TRBD1 (6 bases). Trimming stripped 5 bases from V and 2 bases from J, with 12 bases between. From germline, CDR1 is SNHLY and CDR2 FYNNEI. The CDR3 consists of 14 residues. CDR3 DNA: TGTGCCAGCAGTAGCCTCAGGGGTCAAGAGACCCAGTACTTC. Translating it yields CASSSLRGQETQYF.

The rearrangement joins TRBV29-1 to TRBJ2-5; the match to TRBD2 covers 10 bases. V shed 5 bases and J 5 bases; nucleotides not matched to a gene: 2. Germline loops: CDR1 SQVTM, CDR2 ANQGSEA. The CDR3 sequence is 12 residues long. This CDR3 reads CSVLAGEETQYF. As DNA, the CDR3 is TGCAGCGTTCTAGCGGGGGAGGAGACCCAGTACTTC.